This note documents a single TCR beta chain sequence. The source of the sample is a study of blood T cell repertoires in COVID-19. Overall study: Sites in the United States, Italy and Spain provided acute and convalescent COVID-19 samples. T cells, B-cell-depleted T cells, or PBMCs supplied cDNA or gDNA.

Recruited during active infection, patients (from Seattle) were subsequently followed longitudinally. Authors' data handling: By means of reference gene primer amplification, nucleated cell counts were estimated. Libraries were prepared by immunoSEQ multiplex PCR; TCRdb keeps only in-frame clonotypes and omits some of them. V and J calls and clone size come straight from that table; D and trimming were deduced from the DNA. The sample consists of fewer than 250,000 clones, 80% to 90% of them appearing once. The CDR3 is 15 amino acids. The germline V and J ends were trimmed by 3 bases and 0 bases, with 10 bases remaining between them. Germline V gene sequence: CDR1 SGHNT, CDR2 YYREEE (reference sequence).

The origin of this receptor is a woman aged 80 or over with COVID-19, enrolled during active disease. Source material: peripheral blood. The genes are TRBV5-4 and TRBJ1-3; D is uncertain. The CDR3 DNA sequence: TGTGCCAGCAGCTCCGCTCAGTTCTCTGGAAACACCATATATTTT. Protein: CASSSAQFSGNTIYF.